Shown below are 17 T cell receptor beta chains from a single sample sequenced in a study of response to subunit inactivated influenza vaccine. TCRdb ran MiXCR on the RT-PCR reads and lists one entry per CDR3 protein. Counted here are roughly 790,000 distinct CDR3 sequences, about 20% occurring once; the ten biggest clones make up 9.5% to 13%. The sample here was PBMCs from blood, taken 5 to 6 days after vaccination. The receptors were gathered from a middle-aged man who received an inactivated influenza vaccine.

The chain is built from TRBV18 and TRBJ1-2; D remains unclear. CDR1 and CDR2 from the germline V gene are KGHSH and LQKENI. The CDR3 runs to 14 residues. Trimming left V 0 bases short and J 6 bases short, with 11 bases between. The CDR3 nucleotides are TGTGCCAGCTCACCACCGATGAAACCGGATGGCTACACCTTC. It is translated as CASSPPMKPDGYTF. The full variable domain, completed using reference TRBV18 and TRBJ1-2, is NAGVMQNPRHLVRRRGQEARLRCSPMKGHSHVYWYRQLPEEGLKFMVYLQKENIIDESGMPKERFSAEFPKEGPSILRIQQVVRGDSAAYFCASSPPMKPDGYTFGSGTRLTVV.

The rearrangement uses TRBV20-1 and TRBJ2-5; maybe TRBD1 (5 bases). The CDR3 length is 14 residues. With 3 bases removed from V and 0 bases from J, the gap between germline ends came to 11 bases. Per the germline V gene, CDR1 is DFQATT and CDR2 is SNEGSKA (reference sequence). Written as DNA, the CDR3 is TGCAGTGCTAGGAGTCGGACAAACCAAGAGACCCAGTACTTC. It yields the protein CSARSRTNQETQYF.

The genes are TRBV20-1 and TRBJ2-7; D assignment may be TRBD1 or TRBD2 (5 bases each). The germline V gene has CDR1 DFQATT and CDR2 SNEGSKA (reference sequence). Trimming cost V 3 bases and J 1 base, with 16 bases left between them. This CDR3 is 15 amino acids long. The CDR3 DNA reads TGCAGTGCTAGGGGTCGGGACCAGGGTTCCTACGAGCAGTACTTC. Translated: CSARGRDQGSYEQYF.

This clonotype was observed a handful of times. CDR3 in amino acids: CASSQMPDVRIYEQYF. CDR3 nucleotide sequence: TGTGCCAGCAGCCAAATGCCCGATGTGAGGATCTACGAGCAGTACTTC. The rearrangement uses TRBV3-1 and TRBJ2-7, with D unclear. Trimming pared 2 bases from V and 3 bases from J, leaving 17 bases between. CDR3 length: 16 amino acids. Germline V gene lookup returns CDR1 LGHDT and CDR2 YNNKEL (reference sequence).

This chain uses TRBV12-3 or TRBV12-4 with TRBJ1-1, with TRBD1 identical over 8 bases. V lost 3 bases and J lost 1; bases outside the gene matches: 7. The CDR3 extends over 16 amino acids. The CDR3: CASSFGQGRGNTEAFF. The CDR3 nucleotides read TGTGCCAGCAGTTTCGGACAGGGACGAGGGAACACTGAAGCTTTCTTT.

This clonotype showed up just a few times. The chain uses TRBV7-9 and TRBJ1-1; D unresolved. The V gene's germline CDR1 is SEHNR and CDR2 FQNEAQ (reference sequence). Trimming stripped 6 bases from V and 1 base from J, with 9 bases between. The CDR3 runs to 13 residues. CDR3 in amino acids: CASSPPWNTEAFF. The CDR3 DNA sequence: TGTGCCAGCAGTCCTCCTTGGAACACTGAAGCTTTCTTT. The full variable domain, with the rest looked up from reference TRBV7-9 and TRBJ1-1, is DTGVSQNPRHKITKRGQNVTFRCDPISEHNRLYWYRQTLGQGPEFLTYFQNEAQLEKSRLLSDRFSAERPKGSFSTLEIQRTEQGDSAMYLCASSPPWNTEAFFGQGTRLTVV.

The chain recombines TRBV28 with TRBJ1-6; 8 bases are shared with TRBD1. The germline gives CDR1 MDHEN, CDR2 SYDVKM. Germline trimming cut 5 bases from V and 13 bases from J; bases unmatched to any gene: 10. CDR3 length equals 14 residues. CDR3 sequence (DNA): TGTGCCAGCAGTCGAGGACAGGGACGGTACCCCCTCCACTTT. Its protein product is CASSRGQGRYPLHF.

In this sample, this clonotype turned up a few times. The V call is TRBV9, the J call TRBJ2-2; TRBD2 matches at 8 bases. Germline CDR1 is SGDLS and CDR2 is YYNGEE. This CDR3 has 15 amino acids. With 0 bases clipped from V and 4 bases from J, the junction kept 2 bases outside the gene matches. CDR3 nucleotides: TGTGCCAGCAGCGTAGCCAGCGGGGGCACCGGGGAGCTGTTTTTT. Protein sequence: CASSVASGGTGELFF.

The chain employs TRBV7-9 and TRBJ2-2; D possibly corresponds to TRBD1 (6 bases). There are 17 residues in the CDR3. Germline-derived CDR1 and CDR2 are SEHNR and FQNEAQ (reference sequence). V dropped 5 bases and J dropped 0 bases, with 16 bases sitting between them. Here the CDR3 DNA reads TGTGCCAGCAGCGTAACCGGGACATCCGCGAACACCGGGGAGCTGTTTTTT. Translating gives CASSVTGTSANTGELFF.

This clonotype showed up many times. CDR3 DNA sequence: TGTGCCAGCAGTGTTTATATACTAGCGGGAGGGAACACCGGGGAGCTGTTTTTT. Its protein product is CASSVYILAGGNTGELFF. The chain employs TRBV2 and TRBJ2-2; 12 bases map to TRBD2. With 4 bases clipped from V and 1 base from J, the junction kept 7 bases outside the gene matches. The germline V gene encodes CDR1 SNHLY and CDR2 FYNNEI. This CDR3 has 18 residues.

This clonotype has only a few counts. The chain joins TRBV5-1 to TRBJ1-2, with D uncertain. The germline V gene has CDR1 SGHRS and CDR2 YFSETQ. The V end lost 6 bases, the J end lost 0 bases, and 15 bases lay between the germline ends. The CDR3 consists of 15 residues. CDR3 coding DNA: TGCGCCAGCACCCCTGGGAATAGAGCTAACTATGGCTACACCTTC. Protein sequence: CASTPGNRANYGYTF.

The chain is built from TRBV12-3 or TRBV12-4 and TRBJ1-5, with D unresolved. The CDR3 has 16 residues. Trimming removed 3 bases from V and 2 bases from J, with 14 bases in between. For the CDR3, the DNA is TGTGCCAGCAGTTTTTCGGCGGGAGGAGGCAATCAGCCCCAGCATTTT. Its translation is CASSFSAGGGNQPQHF.

To note about this clonotype: At one of its ends the junction is not consistent with the germline gene, which may arise from a read error. The rearrangement uses TRBV20-1 and TRBJ2-7; possibly TRBD1 for D (5 bases). The CDR3 extends over 13 amino acids. Germline loops: CDR1 DFQATT, CDR2 SNEGSKA (reference sequence). As DNA, the CDR3 is TGTAGTGCTACATTAGGGGTTGGGGTTCATCTGTACTTC. This gives the protein CSATLGVGVHLYF.

V is TRBV11-2 and J is TRBJ2-4; D unresolved. The CDR3 loop spans 18 amino acids. Trimming removed 3 bases at V and 2 bases at J, with 20 bases between. CDR1 is SGHAT, CDR2 FQNNGV, per germline. This CDR3 reads CASSFWIPVGLPKNIQYF. The CDR3 nucleotides are TGTGCCAGCAGCTTCTGGATTCCCGTGGGTTTGCCCAAAAACATTCAGTACTTC.

DNA for the CDR3: TGTGCCAGCAGCTTCGGTGTGACGGGGGTATACAATGAGCAGTTCTTC. Translating it yields CASSFGVTGVYNEQFF. This chain joins TRBV7-2 and TRBJ2-1; the D gene is possibly TRBD2 (6 bases). This CDR3 has 16 amino acids. Germline values: CDR1 SGHTA, CDR2 FQGNSA. Trimming shortened V by 3 bases and J by 4 bases, and 16 bases separated the two germline ends.

This clonotype was seen a few times. The chain joins TRBV12-3 or TRBV12-4 to TRBJ1-2, with D perhaps TRBD1 (5 bases). The V and J ends lost 1 base and 5 bases respectively, with 11 bases between them. The CDR3 consists of 14 residues. This CDR3 is CASSLVPRTYGYTF. The CDR3 nucleotides read TGTGCCAGCAGTTTAGTACCCCGGACATATGGCTACACCTTC.

This rearrangement joins TRBV7-9 to TRBJ1-1, with D possibly being TRBD1 (5 bases). CDR1 and CDR2 (germline): SEHNR, FQNEAQ (reference sequence). This CDR3 contains 15 residues. Trimming stripped 5 bases from V and 7 bases from J, with 20 bases between. The chain's CDR3 is CASSPRGGTSDEAFF. CDR3 in DNA: TGTGCCAGCAGCCCTCGCGGGGGAACTTCAGATGAAGCTTTCTTT.